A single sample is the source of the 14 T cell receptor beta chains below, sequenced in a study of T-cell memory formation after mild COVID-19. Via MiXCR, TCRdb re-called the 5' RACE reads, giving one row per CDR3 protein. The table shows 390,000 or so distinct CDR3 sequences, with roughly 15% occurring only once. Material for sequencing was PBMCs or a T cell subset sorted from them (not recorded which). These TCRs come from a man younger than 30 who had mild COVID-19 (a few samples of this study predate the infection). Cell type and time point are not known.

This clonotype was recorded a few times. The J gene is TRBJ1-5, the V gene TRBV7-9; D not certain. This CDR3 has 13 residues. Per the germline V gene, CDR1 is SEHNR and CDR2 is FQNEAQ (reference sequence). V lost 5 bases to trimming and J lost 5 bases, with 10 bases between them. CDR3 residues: CASSAGFDQPQHF. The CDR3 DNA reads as TGTGCCAGCAGCGCGGGGTTTGATCAGCCCCAGCATTTT.

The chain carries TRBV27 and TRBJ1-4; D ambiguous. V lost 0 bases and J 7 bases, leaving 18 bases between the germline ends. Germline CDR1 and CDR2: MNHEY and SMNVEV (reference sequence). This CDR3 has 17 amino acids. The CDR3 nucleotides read TGTGCCAGCAGTTTATCGGTTCCGGGCCGCGCGTCTGAAAAACTGTTTTTT. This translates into CASSLSVPGRASEKLFF.

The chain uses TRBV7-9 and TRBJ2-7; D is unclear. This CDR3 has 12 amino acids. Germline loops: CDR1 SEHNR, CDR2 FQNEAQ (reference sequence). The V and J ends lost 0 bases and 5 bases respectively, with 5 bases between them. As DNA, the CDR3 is TGTGCCAGCAGCTTAGCTGTCCACGAGCAGTACTTC. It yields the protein CASSLAVHEQYF. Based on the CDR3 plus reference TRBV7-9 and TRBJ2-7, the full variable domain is DTGVSQNPRHKITKRGQNVTFRCDPISEHNRLYWYRQTLGQGPEFLTYFQNEAQLEKSRLLSDRFSAERPKGSFSTLEIQRTEQGDSAMYLCASSLAVHEQYFGPGTRLTVT.

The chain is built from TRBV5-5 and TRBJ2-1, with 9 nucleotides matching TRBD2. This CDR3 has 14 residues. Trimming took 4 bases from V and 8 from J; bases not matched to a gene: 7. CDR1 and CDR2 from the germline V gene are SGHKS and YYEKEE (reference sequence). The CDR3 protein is CASSASGARDEQFF. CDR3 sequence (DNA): TGTGCCAGCAGCGCTAGCGGGGCGAGGGATGAGCAGTTCTTC. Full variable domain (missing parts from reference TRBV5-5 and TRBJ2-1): DAGVTQSPTHLIKTRGQQVTLRCSPISGHKSVSWYQQVLGQGPQFIFQYYEKEERGRGNFPDRFSARQFPNYSSELNVNALLLGDSALYLCASSASGARDEQFFGPGTRLTVL.

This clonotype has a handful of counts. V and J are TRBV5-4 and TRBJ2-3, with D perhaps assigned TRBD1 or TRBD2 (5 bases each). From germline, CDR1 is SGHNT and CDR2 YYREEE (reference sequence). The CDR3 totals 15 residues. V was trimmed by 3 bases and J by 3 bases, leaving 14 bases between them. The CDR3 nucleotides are TGTGCCAGCAGCTCCGATCAGGGACGAACAGATACGCAGTATTTT. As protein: CASSSDQGRTDTQYF.

CDR3: CASIRQGRDTQYF. In DNA form, the CDR3 reads TGTGCCAGCATTAGACAGGGGAGAGATACGCAGTATTTT. The V and J genes are TRBV2 and TRBJ2-3, with 8 bases fitting TRBD1. The V gene end was trimmed by 7 bases and the J gene end by 5 bases; junction bases not matched to a gene: 5. This CDR3 comprises 13 residues. CDR1 is SNHLY, CDR2 FYNNEI, per germline.

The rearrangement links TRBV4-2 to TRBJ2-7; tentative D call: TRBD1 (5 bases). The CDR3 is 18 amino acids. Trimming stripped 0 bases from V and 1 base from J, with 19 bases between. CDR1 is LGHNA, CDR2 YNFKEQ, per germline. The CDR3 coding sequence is TGTGCCAGCAGCCAAGATCTACCGGCAGGGCATATTTCCTACGAGCAGTACTTC. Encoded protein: CASSQDLPAGHISYEQYF.

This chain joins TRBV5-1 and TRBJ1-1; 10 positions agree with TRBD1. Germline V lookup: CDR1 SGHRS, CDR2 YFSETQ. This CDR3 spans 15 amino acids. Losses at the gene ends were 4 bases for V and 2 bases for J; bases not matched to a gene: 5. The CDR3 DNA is TGCGCCAGCAGCGGGACAGGGGACAGCAACACTGAAGCTTTCTTT. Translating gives CASSGTGDSNTEAFF.

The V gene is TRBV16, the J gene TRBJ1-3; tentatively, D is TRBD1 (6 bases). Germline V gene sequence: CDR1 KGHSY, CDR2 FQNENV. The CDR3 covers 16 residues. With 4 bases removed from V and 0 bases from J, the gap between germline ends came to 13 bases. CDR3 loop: CASSPRQAFSGNTIYF. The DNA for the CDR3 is TGTGCCAGCAGCCCCCGACAGGCCTTCTCTGGAAACACCATATATTTT. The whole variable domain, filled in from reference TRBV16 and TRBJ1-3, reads GEEVAQTPKHLVRGEGQKAKLYCAPIKGHSYVFWYQQVLKNEFKFLISFQNENVFDETGMPKERFSAKCLPNSPCSLEIQATKLEDSAVYFCASSPRQAFSGNTIYFGEGSWLTVV.

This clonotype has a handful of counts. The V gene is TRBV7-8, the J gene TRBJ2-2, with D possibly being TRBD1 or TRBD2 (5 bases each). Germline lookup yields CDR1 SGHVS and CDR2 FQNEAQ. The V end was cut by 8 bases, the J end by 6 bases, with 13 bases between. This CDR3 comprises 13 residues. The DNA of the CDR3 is TGTGCCAGCGTCGGTAGGGGACCCGGGGAGCTGTTTTTT. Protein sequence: CASVGRGPGELFF.

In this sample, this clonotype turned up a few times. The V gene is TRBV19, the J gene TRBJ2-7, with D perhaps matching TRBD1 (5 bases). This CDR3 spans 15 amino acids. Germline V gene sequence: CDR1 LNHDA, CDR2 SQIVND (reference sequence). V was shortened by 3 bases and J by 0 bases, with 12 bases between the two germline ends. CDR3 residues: CASSIGIQGSYEQYF. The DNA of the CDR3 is TGTGCCAGTAGTATTGGAATCCAGGGCTCCTACGAGCAGTACTTC. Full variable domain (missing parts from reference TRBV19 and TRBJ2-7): DGGITQSPKYLFRKEGQNVTLSCEQNLNHDAMYWYRQDPGQGLRLIYYSQIVNDFQKGDIAEGYSVSREKKESFPLTVTSAQKNPTAFYLCASSIGIQGSYEQYFGPGTRLTVT.

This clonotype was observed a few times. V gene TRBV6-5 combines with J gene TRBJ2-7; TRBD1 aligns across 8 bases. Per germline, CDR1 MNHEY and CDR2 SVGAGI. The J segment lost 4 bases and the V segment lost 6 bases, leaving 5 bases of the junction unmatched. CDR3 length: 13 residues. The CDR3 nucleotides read TGTGCCAGCAGATGGACAGGGAGTTACGAGCAGTACTTC. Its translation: CASRWTGSYEQYF.

The CDR3 DNA sequence: TGCGCCGGGAACCTAGGAGGGCAAGAGACCCAGTACTTC. Translated, it gives CAGNLGGQETQYF. The V call is TRBV23-1, the J call TRBJ2-5; possibly TRBD2 for D (6 bases). TRBV23-1 is an ORF, with its function uncertain. Trimming shortened V by 11 bases and J by 2 bases, and 15 bases separated the two germline ends. This CDR3 has 13 residues.

CDR3 DNA: TGTGCCAGCAGCACACGACAGGACTTCTACAATGAGCAGTTCTTC. Translating it yields CASSTRQDFYNEQFF. The chain uses TRBV5-5 and TRBJ2-1; perhaps TRBD1 as D (6 bases). The CDR3 is 15 residues long. Germline CDR1 reads SGHKS; CDR2 reads YYEKEE (reference sequence). V lost 4 bases and J lost 3, with 14 bases in between.